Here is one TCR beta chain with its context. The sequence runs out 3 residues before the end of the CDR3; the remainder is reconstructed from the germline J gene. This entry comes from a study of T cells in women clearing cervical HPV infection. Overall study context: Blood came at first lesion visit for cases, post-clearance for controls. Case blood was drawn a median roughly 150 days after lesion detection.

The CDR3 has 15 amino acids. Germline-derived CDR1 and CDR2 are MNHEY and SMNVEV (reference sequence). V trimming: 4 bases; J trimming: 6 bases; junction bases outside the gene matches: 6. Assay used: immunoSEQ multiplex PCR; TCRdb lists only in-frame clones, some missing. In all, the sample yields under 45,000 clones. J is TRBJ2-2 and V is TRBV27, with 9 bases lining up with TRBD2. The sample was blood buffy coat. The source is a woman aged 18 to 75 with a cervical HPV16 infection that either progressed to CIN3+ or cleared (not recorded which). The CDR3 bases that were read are TGTGCCAGCAGTTACGGCGGGGGGGCCGCCGGGGAG. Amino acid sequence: CASSYGGGAAGE. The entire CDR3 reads CASSYGGGAAGELFF.